The source of this TCR beta chain is a study of CD8 T cells in ankylosing spondylitis. This clonotype was observed at least ten times. Its antigen is undetermined. The germline V gene encodes CDR1 SQVTM and CDR2 ANQGSEA. Trimming took off 4 bases at V and 5 bases at J, with 12 bases between the two ends. CDR3 length: 13 amino acids. General study results and limits: It appeared that ankylosing spondylitis blood was characterized by a TCR beta motif of 8 or 9 highly homologous variants.

For TCR beta, libraries came from quantitative 5'-RACE with molecular barcodes. Each CDR3 protein is one row after TCRdb ran MiXCR on the 5' RACE reads. The sample carries roughly 180,000 distinct CDR3 sequences, under 14% recorded once. The sample taken for sequencing was blood, either unsorted or a sorted T cell fraction (not recorded which). This TCR derives from a male donor with ankylosing spondylitis or in good health (not recorded which). This chain uses TRBV29-1 with TRBJ2-1, with D perhaps TRBD2 (5 bases). CDR3 sequence: CSVGGGLNNEQFF. DNA for the CDR3: TGCAGCGTTGGAGGCGGGCTAAACAATGAGCAGTTCTTC.